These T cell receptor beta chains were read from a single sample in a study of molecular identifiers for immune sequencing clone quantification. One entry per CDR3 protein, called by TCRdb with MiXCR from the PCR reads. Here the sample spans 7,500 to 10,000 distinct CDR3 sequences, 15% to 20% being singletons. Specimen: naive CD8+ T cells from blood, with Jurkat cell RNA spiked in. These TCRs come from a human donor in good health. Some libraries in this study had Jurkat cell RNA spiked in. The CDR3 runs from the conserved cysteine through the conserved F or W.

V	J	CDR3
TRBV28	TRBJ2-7	CASSLRGRRGGYEQYF
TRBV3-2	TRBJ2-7	CASSPRPPGTEQYF
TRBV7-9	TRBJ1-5	CASSLSGGGSQPQHF
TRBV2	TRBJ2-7	CASSEGGGGLEQYF
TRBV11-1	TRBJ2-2	CASSPRGPNTGELFF
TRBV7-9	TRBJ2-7	CASSLGTEQYF
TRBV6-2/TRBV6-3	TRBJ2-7	CASSYSGPSYEQYF
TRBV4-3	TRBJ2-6	CASSQDRGNGANVLTF
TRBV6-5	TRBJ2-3	CASSCSKMSEAGTDTQYF
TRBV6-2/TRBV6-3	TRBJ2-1	CASSYWGVPFF
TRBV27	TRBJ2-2	CASSLSGRKLFF
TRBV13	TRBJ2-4	CASSLEAGAENIQYF
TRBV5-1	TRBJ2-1	CASSPSGSAYNEQFF
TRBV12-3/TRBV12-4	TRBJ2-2	CASTNPPGQGGAEDTGELFF
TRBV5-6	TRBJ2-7	CASSPGQSYEQYF
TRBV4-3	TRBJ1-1	CASMPVRGATEAFF
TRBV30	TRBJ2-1	CAWSVATSGGENNEQFF
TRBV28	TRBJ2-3	CASSSPSGRATDTQYF
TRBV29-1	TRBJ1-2	CSVESVSGYTF
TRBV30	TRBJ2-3	CAWIPGGNGDTQYF
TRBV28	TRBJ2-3	CTSSPDSGALTDMQYF
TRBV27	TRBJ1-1	CASSFSLPSGFTMNTEAFF
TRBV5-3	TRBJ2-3	CTSSLISTDTRYF
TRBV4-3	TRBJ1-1	CASSQDALKNTEAFF
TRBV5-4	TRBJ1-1	CASSFLGPGGTEAFF
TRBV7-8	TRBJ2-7	CASSLSGTYYEQYF
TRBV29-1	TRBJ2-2	CSVVPSGTRQTGELFF
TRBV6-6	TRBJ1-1	CASSHQKGTGTEAFF
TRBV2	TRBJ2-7	CAGSEGQGAYEQYF
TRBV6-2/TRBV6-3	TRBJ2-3	CASSYARVADTQYF
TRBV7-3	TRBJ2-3	CASSSLAAHTDTQYF
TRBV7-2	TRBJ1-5	CASSLDLPILGQPQHF
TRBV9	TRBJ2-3	CASSVGGSPADTQYF
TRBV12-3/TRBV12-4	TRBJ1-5	CASSSHGGGNQPQHF
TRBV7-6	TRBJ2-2	CASSLGGDTGELFF
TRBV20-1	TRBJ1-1	CSAREDRGLGTEAFF
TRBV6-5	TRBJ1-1	CASSYSNRPTEAFF
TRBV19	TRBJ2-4	CASSIDSIGNIQYF
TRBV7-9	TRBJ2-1	CASSFRTSGRGSSYNEQFF
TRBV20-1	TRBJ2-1	CSAFTTGQGALLEQFF
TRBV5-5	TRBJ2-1	CASSLWTYNEQFF
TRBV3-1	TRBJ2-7	CAVEGPSYEQYF
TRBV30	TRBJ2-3	CAWSLGLQHSTDTQYF
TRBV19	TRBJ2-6	CASSLGARSGANVLTF
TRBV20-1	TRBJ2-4	CSAFSVTSDNTQYF
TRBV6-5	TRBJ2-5	CASSHGQDGTPYGETQYF
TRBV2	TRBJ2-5	CASSVAGTSAETQYF
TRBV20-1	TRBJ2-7	CSARDIGLAGVEQYF
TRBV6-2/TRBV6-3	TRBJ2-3	CASSRGDTQYF